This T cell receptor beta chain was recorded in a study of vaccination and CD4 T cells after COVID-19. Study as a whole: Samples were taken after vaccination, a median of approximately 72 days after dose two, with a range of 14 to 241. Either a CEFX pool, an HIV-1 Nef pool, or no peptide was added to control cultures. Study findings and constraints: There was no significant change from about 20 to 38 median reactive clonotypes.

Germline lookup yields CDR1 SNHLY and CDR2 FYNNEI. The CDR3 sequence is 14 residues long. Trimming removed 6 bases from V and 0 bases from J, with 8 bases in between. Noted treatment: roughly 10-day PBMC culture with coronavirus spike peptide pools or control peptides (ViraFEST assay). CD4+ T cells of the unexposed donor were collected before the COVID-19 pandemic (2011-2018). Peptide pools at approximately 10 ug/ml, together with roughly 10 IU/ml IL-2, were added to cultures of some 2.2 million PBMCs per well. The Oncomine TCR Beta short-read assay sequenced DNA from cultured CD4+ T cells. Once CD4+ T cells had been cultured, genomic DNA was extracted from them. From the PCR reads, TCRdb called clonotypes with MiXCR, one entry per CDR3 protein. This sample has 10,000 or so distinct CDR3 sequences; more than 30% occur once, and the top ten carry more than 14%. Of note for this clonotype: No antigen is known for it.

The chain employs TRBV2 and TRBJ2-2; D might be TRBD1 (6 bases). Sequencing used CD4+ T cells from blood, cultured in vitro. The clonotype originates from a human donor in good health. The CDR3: CASRGASNTGELFF. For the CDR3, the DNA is TGTGCCAGCAGGGGGGCGTCGAACACCGGGGAGCTGTTTTTT.